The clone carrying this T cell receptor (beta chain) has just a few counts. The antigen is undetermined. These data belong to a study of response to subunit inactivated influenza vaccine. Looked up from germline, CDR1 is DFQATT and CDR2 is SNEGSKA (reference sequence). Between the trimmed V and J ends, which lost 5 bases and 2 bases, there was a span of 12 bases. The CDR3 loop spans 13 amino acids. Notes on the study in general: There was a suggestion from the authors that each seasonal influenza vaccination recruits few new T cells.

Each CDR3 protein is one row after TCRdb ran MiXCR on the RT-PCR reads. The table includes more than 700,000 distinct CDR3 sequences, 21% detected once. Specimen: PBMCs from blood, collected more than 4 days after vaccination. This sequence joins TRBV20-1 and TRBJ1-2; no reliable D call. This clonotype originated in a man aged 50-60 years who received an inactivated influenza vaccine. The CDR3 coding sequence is TGCAGTGCTGAGATGAGGGCCAACTATGGCTACACCTTC. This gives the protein CSAEMRANYGYTF.